This entry is about one T cell receptor beta chain. The antigen it binds to is not known. Qualities for individual bases were not recorded, and no much larger clone is one base off. This entry is derived from a study of OX40 agonist ivuxolimab in advanced cancers. Study-wide context: Ivuxolimab was an agonistic, fully human IgG2 monoclonal antibody directed against OX40 (CD134), a costimulatory receptor. Intravenous ivuxolimab was administered to patients every 2 weeks at six dose levels: 0.01, 0.1, 0.3, 1.5, 3 and 10 mg/kg. Among the 52 dose-escalation patients, 19 had hepatocellular carcinoma, around 15 melanoma, 9 renal cell carcinoma and 9 head and neck cancer. The dose-escalation cohort was 82.7% male with a mean age of approximately 60 years, ranging from roughly 23 to 79. Prior anti-PD-1, anti-PD-L1 or anti-CTLA-4 therapy was permitted, and approximately 41% of dose-escalation patients had received checkpoint inhibitors. Partial responses occurred in three dose-escalation patients, of whom one had hepatocellular carcinoma and two had cutaneous melanoma. Peripheral TCRbeta sequencing was intended to test whether TCR sequence diversity was altered and clonal T-cell expansion was caused by ivuxolimab. The paper covers the monotherapy dose-escalation part of the phase I ivuxolimab trial, which included N = 52 patients. Study-wide findings and limitations: Low levels of normalized T-cell clonal expansion were also seen in some patients who did not respond. Clonal expansion of both CD4+ and CD8+ blood T cells was observed from baseline to week 6 at doses 0.1 to 3.0 mg/kg. Antigen specificity was not determined for the clonally expanded peripheral T cells. Partial responders in the 0.1-3.0 mg/kg groups had among the lowest normalized peripheral clonal expansion, especially among CD8+ T cells. After ivuxolimab, more expanded clones were found on average in CD8+ T cells than in CD4+ T cells.

To sequence the TCRbeta CDR3 region, genomic DNA was isolated from the sorted cells. TCRbeta CDR3 regions were sequenced using the immunoSEQ Assay. Held by TCRdb, this immuneACCESS table contains in-frame sequences only and omits some clones. Under half of the omission traces to an unresolved V gene where checked; the cause of the rest is unknown. Recorded for this sample are 96,000 or so clones; under 90% of them occurred a single time. The top ten constitute around 5.8% of the sample. The trial excluded patients who had a history of autoimmune disease or were on systemic immunosuppression. Peripheral blood for TCR sequencing was drawn from every dose cohort at baseline, at cycle 4 day 1 and at cycle 7 day 1. The samples were taken from a phase I, first-in-human, multicenter, open-label dose-escalation trial of ivuxolimab. The trial enrolled adults with locally advanced or metastatic head and neck squamous cell, hepatocellular, melanoma or renal cell carcinoma. Before TCR sequencing, CD4+ T cells and CD8+ T cells from peripheral blood were sorted into separate populations.

The germline V gene sets CDR1 to SGHRS and CDR2 to YFSETQ. CDR3 length: 15 amino acids, cysteine to phenylalanine. The retained sequence is limited to the CDR3, 45 bases, with the frame set at the first base. The sequence was collected from an adult with an advanced solid tumor such as melanoma, head and neck, liver or kidney cancer. The sequencing here drew on CD4+ or CD8+ T cells sorted from blood, taken in a trial of the OX40 agonist ivuxolimab. The rearranged chain carries TRBV5-1 and TRBJ2-5; no confident D gene assignment can be made. The J call is uncertain, as TRBJ2-7 better fits the DNA end. For the CDR3, the sequence is CASSPYQAPPYEQYF. The DNA sequence is TGCGCCAGCAGCCCTTACCAAGCACCTCCCTACGAGCAGTACTTC.